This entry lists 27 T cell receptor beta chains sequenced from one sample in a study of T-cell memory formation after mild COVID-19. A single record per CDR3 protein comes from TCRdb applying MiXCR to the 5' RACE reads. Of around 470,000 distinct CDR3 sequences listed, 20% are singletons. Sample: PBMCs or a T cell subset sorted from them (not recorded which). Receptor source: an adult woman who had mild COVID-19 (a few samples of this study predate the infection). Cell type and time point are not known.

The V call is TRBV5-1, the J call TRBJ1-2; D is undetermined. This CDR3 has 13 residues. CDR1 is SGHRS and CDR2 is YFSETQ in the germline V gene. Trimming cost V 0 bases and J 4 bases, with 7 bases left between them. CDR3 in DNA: TGCGCCAGCAGCTTGGATGGCGTCTATGGCTACACCTTC. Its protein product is CASSLDGVYGYTF.

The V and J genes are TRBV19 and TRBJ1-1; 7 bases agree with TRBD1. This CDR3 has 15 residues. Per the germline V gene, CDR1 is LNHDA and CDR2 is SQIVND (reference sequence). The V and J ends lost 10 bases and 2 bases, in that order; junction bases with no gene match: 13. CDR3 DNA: TGTGCCATTCGCGACCCAGGGGGTAGTAACACTGAAGCTTTCTTT. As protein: CAIRDPGGSNTEAFF.

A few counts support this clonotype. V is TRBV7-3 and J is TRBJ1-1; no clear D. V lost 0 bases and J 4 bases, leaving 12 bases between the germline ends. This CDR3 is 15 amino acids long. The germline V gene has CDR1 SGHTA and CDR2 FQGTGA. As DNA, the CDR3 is TGTGCCAGCAGCTTAACGACGGGCCTGGGCACTGAAGCTTTCTTT. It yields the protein CASSLTTGLGTEAFF.

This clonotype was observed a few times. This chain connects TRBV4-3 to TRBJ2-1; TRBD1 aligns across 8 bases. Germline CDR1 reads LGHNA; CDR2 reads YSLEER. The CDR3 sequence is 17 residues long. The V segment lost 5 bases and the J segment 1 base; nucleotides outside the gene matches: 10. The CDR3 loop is CASSDTGGKRSYNEQFF. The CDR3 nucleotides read TGCGCCAGCAGCGATACAGGGGGGAAAAGATCCTACAATGAGCAGTTCTTC.

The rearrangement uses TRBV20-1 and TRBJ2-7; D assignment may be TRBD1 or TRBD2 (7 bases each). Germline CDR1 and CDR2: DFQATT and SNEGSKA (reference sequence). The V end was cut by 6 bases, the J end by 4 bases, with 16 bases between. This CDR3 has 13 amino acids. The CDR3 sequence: CSASGGGSYEQYF. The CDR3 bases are TGCAGTGCCTCAGGGGGGGGGTCTTACGAGCAGTACTTC.

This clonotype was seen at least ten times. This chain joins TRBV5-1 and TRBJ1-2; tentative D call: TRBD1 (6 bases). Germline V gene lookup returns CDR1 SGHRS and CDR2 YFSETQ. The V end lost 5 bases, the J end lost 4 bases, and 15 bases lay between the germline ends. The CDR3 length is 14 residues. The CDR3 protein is CASSKEGGSYGYTF. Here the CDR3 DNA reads TGCGCCAGCAGTAAGGAGGGGGGTTCCTATGGCTACACCTTC.

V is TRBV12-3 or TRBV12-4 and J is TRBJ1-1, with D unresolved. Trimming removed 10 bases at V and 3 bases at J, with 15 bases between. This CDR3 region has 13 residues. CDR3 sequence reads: CATTLSGDTEAFF. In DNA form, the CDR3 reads TGTGCCACAACCCTGAGCGGGGACACTGAAGCTTTCTTT.

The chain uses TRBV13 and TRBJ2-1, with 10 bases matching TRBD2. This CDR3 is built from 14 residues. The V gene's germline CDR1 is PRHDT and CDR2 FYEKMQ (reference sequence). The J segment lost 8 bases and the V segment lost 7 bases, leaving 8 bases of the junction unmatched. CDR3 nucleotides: TGTGCCAGCACGAGGCTAGCGGGGGTATATGAGCAGTTCTTC. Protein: CASTRLAGVYEQFF.

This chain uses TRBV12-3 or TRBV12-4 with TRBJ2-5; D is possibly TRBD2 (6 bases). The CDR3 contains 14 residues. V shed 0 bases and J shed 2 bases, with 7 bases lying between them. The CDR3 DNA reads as TGTGCCAGCAGTTTAGCGACTAGACAAGAGACCCAGTACTTC. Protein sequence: CASSLATRQETQYF.

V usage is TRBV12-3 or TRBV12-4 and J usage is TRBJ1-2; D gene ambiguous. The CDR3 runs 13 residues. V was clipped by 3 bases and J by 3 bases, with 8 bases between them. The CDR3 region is CASSLSGDYGYTF. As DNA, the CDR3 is TGTGCCAGCAGTTTGTCAGGAGACTATGGCTACACCTTC.

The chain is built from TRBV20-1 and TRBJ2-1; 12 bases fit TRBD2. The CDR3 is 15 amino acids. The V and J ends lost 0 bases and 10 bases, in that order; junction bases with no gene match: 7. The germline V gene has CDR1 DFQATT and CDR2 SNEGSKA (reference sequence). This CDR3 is CSAREFLAGGTEQFF. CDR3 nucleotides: TGCAGTGCTAGAGAGTTCCTAGCGGGGGGGACCGAGCAGTTCTTC.

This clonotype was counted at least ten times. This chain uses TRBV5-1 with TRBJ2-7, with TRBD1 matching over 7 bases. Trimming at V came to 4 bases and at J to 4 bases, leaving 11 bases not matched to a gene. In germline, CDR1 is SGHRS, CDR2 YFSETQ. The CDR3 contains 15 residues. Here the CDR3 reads CASSQTGEFWYEQYF. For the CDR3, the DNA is TGCGCCAGCAGCCAAACAGGGGAGTTTTGGTACGAGCAGTACTTC.

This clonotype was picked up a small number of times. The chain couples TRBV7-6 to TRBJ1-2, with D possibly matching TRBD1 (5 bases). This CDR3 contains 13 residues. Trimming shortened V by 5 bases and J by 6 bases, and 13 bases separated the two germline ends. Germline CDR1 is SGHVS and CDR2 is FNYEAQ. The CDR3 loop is CASSPPSRDGYTF. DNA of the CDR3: TGTGCCAGCAGCCCCCCCAGCAGGGATGGCTACACCTTC.

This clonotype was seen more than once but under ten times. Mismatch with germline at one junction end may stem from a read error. For the CDR3, the DNA is TGCGCCAGCAGCCGATCCGGGGGGGAGCCCCTCTTC. It encodes CASSRSGGEPLF. The rearrangement joins TRBV4-3 to TRBJ2-1; 8 bases align to TRBD2. The V gene's germline CDR1 is LGHNA and CDR2 YSLEER. CDR3 length: 12 residues.

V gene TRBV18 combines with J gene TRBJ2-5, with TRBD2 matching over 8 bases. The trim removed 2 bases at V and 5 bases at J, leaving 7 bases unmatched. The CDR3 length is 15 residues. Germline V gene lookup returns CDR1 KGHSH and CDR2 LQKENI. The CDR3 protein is CASSPTAGAWETQYF. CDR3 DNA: TGTGCCAGCTCACCAACAGCGGGAGCCTGGGAGACCCAGTACTTC. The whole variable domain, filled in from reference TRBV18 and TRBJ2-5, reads NAGVMQNPRHLVRRRGQEARLRCSPMKGHSHVYWYRQLPEEGLKFMVYLQKENIIDESGMPKERFSAEFPKEGPSILRIQQVVRGDSAAYFCASSPTAGAWETQYFGPGTRLLVL.

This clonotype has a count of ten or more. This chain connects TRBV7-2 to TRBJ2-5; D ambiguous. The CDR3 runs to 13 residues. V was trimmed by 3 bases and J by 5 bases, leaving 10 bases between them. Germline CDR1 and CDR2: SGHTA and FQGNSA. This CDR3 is CASSLGARETQYF. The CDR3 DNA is TGTGCCAGCAGCTTGGGTGCGAGGGAGACCCAGTACTTC.

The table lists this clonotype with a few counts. CDR3 protein: CASRIEPEGELFF. DNA of the CDR3: TGTGCCAGCAGGATCGAGCCCGAGGGGGAGCTGTTTTTT. V usage is TRBV6-5 and J usage is TRBJ2-2; D remains unclear. The V end was cut by 6 bases, the J end by 8 bases, with 13 bases between. Germline V gene sequence: CDR1 MNHEY, CDR2 SVGAGI. The CDR3 runs 13 residues.

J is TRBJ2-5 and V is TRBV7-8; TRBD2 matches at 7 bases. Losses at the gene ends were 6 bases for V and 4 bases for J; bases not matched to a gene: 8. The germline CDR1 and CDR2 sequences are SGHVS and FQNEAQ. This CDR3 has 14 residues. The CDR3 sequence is CASRPRGEGETQYF. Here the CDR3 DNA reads TGTGCCAGCAGACCACGGGGGGAGGGAGAGACCCAGTACTTC.

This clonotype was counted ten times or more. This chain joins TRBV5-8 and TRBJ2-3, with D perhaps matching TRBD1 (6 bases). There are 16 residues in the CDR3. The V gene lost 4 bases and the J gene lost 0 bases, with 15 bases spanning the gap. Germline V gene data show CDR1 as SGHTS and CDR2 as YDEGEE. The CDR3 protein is CASSPYRVISTDTQYF. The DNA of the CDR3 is TGTGCCAGCAGCCCATACAGGGTAATTAGCACAGATACGCAGTATTTT. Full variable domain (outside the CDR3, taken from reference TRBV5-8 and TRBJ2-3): EAGVTQSPTHLIKTRGQQATLRCSPISGHTSVYWYQQALGLGLQFLLWYDEGEERNRGNFPPRFSGRQFPNYSSELNVNALELEDSALYLCASSPYRVISTDTQYFGPGTRLTVL.

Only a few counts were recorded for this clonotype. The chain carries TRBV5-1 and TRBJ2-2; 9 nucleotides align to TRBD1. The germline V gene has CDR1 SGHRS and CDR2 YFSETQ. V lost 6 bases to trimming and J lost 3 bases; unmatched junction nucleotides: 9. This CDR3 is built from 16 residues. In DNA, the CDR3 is TGCGCCAGCACCCCACAGGGGGCAGGGTACACCGGGGAGCTGTTTTTT. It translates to CASTPQGAGYTGELFF.

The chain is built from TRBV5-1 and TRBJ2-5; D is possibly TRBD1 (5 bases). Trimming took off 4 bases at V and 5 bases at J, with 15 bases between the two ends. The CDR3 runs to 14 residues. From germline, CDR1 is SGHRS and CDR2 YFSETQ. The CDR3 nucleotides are TGCGCCAGCAGCCCGGTGGCAGGGTCCGAGACCCAGTACTTC. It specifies CASSPVAGSETQYF.

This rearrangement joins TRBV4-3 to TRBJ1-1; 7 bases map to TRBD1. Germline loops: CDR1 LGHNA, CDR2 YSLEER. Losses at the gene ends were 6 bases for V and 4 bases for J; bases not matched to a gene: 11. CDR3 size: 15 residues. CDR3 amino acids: CASSLFQGGATEAFF. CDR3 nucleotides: TGCGCCAGCAGTCTGTTCCAGGGGGGGGCCACTGAAGCTTTCTTT.

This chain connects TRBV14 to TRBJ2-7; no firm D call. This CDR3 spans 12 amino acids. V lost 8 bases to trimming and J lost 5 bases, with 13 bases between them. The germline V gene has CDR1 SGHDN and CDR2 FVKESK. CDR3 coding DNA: TGTGCCAGCTCGGTGACCCTTGACGAGCAGTACTTC. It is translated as CASSVTLDEQYF.

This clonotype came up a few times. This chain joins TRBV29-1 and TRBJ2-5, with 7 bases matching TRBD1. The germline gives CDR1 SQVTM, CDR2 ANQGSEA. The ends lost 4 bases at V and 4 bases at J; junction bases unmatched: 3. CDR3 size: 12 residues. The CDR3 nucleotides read TGCAGCGTTGTGACAGGGATAGAGACCCAGTACTTC. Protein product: CSVVTGIETQYF.

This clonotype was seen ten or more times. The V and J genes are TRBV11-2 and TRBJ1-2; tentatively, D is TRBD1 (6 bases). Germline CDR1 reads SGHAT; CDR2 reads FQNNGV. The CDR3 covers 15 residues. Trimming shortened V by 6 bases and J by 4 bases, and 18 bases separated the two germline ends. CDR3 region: CASRPTGGALYGYTF. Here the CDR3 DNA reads TGTGCCAGCAGACCCACGGGGGGCGCACTCTATGGCTACACCTTC.

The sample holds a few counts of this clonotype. The CDR3 region has the DNA TGCGCCAGCAGCTTCCGGGACGGACTTTACGAGCAGTACTTC. It yields the protein CASSFRDGLYEQYF. The J gene is TRBJ2-7, the V gene TRBV5-1; D possibly matches TRBD1 or TRBD2 (5 bases each). The CDR3 covers 14 residues. The germline V gene has CDR1 SGHRS and CDR2 YFSETQ. The ends were cut back, 2 bases at V and 4 bases at J, with 13 bases in the middle.

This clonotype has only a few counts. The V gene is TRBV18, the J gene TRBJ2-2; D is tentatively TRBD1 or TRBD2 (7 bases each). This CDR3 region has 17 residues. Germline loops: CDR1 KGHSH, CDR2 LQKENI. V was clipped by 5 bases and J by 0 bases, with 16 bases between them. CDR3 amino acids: CASSTIQGTTNTGELFF. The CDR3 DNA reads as TGTGCCAGCTCAACAATACAGGGGACTACGAACACCGGGGAGCTGTTTTTT.